This entry lists 17 T cell receptor beta chains sequenced from one sample in a study of blood T cell repertoires in COVID-19. Data came from immunoSEQ multiplex PCR; TCRdb stores just in-frame clones and leaves some out. The table records fewer than 200,000 clones, around nine tenths of them present only once. The specimen was peripheral blood. These receptors were obtained from a woman between 18 and 29 years old who had recovered from COVID-19.

The chain joins TRBV11-2 to TRBJ2-5, with 9 nucleotides matching TRBD2. Trimming cost V 3 bases and J 4 bases; bases outside gene matches: 6. There are 15 residues in the CDR3. Germline loops: CDR1 SGHAT, CDR2 FQNNGV. The CDR3 protein is CASSFLAGIAETQYF. CDR3 DNA: TGTGCCAGCAGCTTTCTAGCGGGAATAGCAGAGACCCAGTACTTC.

The gene calls are TRBV2 and TRBJ2-7, with D perhaps TRBD1 (5 bases). Trimming took 5 bases from V and 0 from J, leaving 11 bases between them. Germline CDR1 and CDR2: SNHLY and FYNNEI. The CDR3 extends over 14 amino acids. The CDR3 protein is CASSLPGYSYEQYV. The CDR3 bases are TGTGCCAGCAGTCTGCCAGGGTACTCCTACGAGCAGTACGTC.

The V gene is TRBV2, the J gene TRBJ2-7, with a tentative D call TRBD2 (6 bases). V lost 4 bases and J 0 bases, leaving 19 bases between the germline ends. The CDR3 totals 17 residues. From germline, CDR1 is SNHLY and CDR2 FYNNEI. The DNA of the CDR3 is TGTGCCAGCAGTGCCCCCGAAGGGGTAGCGGACTCCTACGAGCAGTACGTC. This sequence encodes CASSAPEGVADSYEQYV.

The chain is built from TRBV27 and TRBJ1-5; unclear D gene. With 5 bases removed from V and 4 bases from J, the gap between germline ends came to 15 bases. The CDR3 loop spans 15 amino acids. Germline CDR1 is MNHEY and CDR2 is SMNVEV (reference sequence). CDR3: CASSRTRSENQPQHF. The CDR3 DNA sequence: TGTGCCAGCAGTCGTACAAGGTCGGAGAATCAGCCCCAGCATTTT.

This sequence joins TRBV20-1 and TRBJ1-1; D is uncertain. The V gene lost 0 bases and the J gene lost 8 bases, with 7 bases spanning the gap. CDR1 and CDR2 from the germline V gene are DFQATT and SNEGSKA (reference sequence). The CDR3 loop spans 11 amino acids. The CDR3 DNA follows: TGCAGTGCTAGAGATAACAGAGAAGCTTTCTTT. Encoded protein: CSARDNREAFF.

This chain connects TRBV2 to TRBJ1-6, with no clear D. Germline CDR1 and CDR2: SNHLY and FYNNEI. Trimming took off 1 base at V and 6 bases at J, with 10 bases between the two ends. This CDR3 is 15 amino acids long. The CDR3 DNA follows: TGTGCCAGCAGTGAAGGTCGGGAGGGTAATTCACCCCTCCACTTT. Amino acids: CASSEGREGNSPLHF.

V gene TRBV28 combines with J gene TRBJ1-1; TRBD1 matches 7 bases. CDR1 is MDHEN, CDR2 SYDVKM, per germline. This CDR3 spans 14 amino acids. The junction had 12 bases not matched to a gene; V was cut back by 3 bases and J by 11 bases. CDR3: CASSFARGRSVAFF. The CDR3 nucleotides are TGTGCCAGCAGTTTTGCTAGGGGGCGCAGTGTTGCTTTCTTT. Full variable domain (missing parts from reference TRBV28 and TRBJ1-1): DVKVTQSSRYLVKRTGEKVFLECVQDMDHENMFWYRQDPGLGLRLIYFSYDVKMKEKGDIPEGYSVSREKKERFSLILESASTNQTSMYLCASSFARGRSVAFFGQGTRLTVV.

V is TRBV9 and J is TRBJ1-2; 7 bases agree with TRBD1. The germline V gene encodes CDR1 SGDLS and CDR2 YYNGEE. This CDR3 spans 16 amino acids. The V and J ends lost 0 bases and 4 bases, in that order; junction bases with no gene match: 9. The DNA for the CDR3 is TGTGCCAGCAGCGTAGCTCTCCGACAGGGAGGCTATGGCTACACCTTC. As protein: CASSVALRQGGYGYTF.

The chain combines TRBV19 with TRBJ1-5; TRBD1 might be the D (5 bases). The V gene's germline CDR1 is LNHDA and CDR2 SQIVND (reference sequence). This CDR3 contains 15 residues. The V end was cut by 3 bases, the J end by 1 base, with 10 bases between. CDR3 DNA sequence: TGTGCCAGTAGTATTAGGGGTGCAAGCAATCAGCCCCAGCATTTT. Amino acids: CASSIRGASNQPQHF. Looking up the rest from reference TRBV19 and TRBJ1-5 gives the full variable domain: DGGITQSPKYLFRKEGQNVTLSCEQNLNHDAMYWYRQDPGQGLRLIYYSQIVNDFQKGDIAEGYSVSREKKESFPLTVTSAQKNPTAFYLCASSIRGASNQPQHFGDGTRLSIL.

This clone showed up just once. J is TRBJ2-2 and V is TRBV25-1, with 7 bases matching TRBD2. From germline, CDR1 is MGHDK and CDR2 SYGVNS. V lost 6 bases, J lost 4 bases, and 8 bases stayed unmatched. There are 15 residues in the CDR3. The CDR3 here is CASRRTGGGTGELFF. For the CDR3, the DNA is TGTGCCAGCAGGCGAACGGGGGGTGGCACCGGGGAGCTGTTTTTT.

V gene TRBV6-2 or TRBV6-3 combines with J gene TRBJ2-7, with TRBD2 matching over 9 bases. The CDR3 runs 16 residues. Unmatched junction bases numbered 7, after V lost 0 bases and J lost 4 bases. Germline V lookup: CDR1 MNHEY, CDR2 SVGEGT. CDR3 bases: TGTGCCAGCAGTTACTCGACGGCGGGAGGGCCGTACGAGCAGTACGTC. Amino acids: CASSYSTAGGPYEQYV.

J is TRBJ1-5 and V is TRBV7-2; the match to TRBD1 covers 9 bases. Per germline, CDR1 SGHTA and CDR2 FQGNSA. The CDR3 contains 19 residues. With V trimmed by 2 bases and J by 3 bases, 14 bases remained unmatched. DNA for the CDR3: TGTGCCAGCAGCTTAAAGGTCCGCCCGGGACAGGGTAACAATCAGCCCCAGCATTTT. Translating it yields CASSLKVRPGQGNNQPQHF.

CDR3 sequence: CAIRGQGATEAFF. The CDR3 DNA is TGTGCCATCAGAGGACAGGGGGCCACTGAAGCTTTCTTT. The rearrangement uses TRBV10-3 and TRBJ1-1; 11 positions agree with TRBD1. Germline values: CDR1 ENHRY, CDR2 SYGVKD. This CDR3 is built from 13 residues. Trimming at V came to 6 bases and at J to 4 bases, leaving 1 base not matched to a gene.

V gene TRBV27 combines with J gene TRBJ1-1; maybe TRBD1 (6 bases). The CDR3 loop spans 14 amino acids. The V end lost 5 bases, the J end lost 3 bases, and 13 bases lay between the germline ends. Germline values: CDR1 MNHEY, CDR2 SMNVEV (reference sequence). CDR3 amino acids: CASSLVQGHTEAFF. The CDR3 nucleotides are TGTGCCAGCAGTCTAGTTCAGGGGCACACTGAAGCTTTCTTT.

The rearrangement links TRBV15 to TRBJ1-2; 8 bases are shared with TRBD1. The ends lost 5 bases at V and 6 bases at J; junction bases unmatched: 20. The length of the CDR3 is 18 residues. Germline assignment: CDR1 LNHNV and CDR2 YYDKDF (reference sequence). The CDR3 sequence: CATSYNRGQGPSGNGYTF. In nucleotides, the CDR3 is TGTGCCACCAGCTATAACAGAGGACAGGGACCTTCCGGGAATGGCTACACCTTC.

The chain's CDR3 is CASSAQGYYGYTF. CDR3 in DNA: TGTGCCAGCAGCGCACAGGGGTACTATGGCTACACCTTC. V is TRBV9 and J is TRBJ1-2; TRBD1 matches 7 bases. V lost 3 bases and J lost 3; bases outside the gene matches: 2. The CDR3 has 13 residues. Germline V gives CDR1 SGDLS, CDR2 YYNGEE.

The chain joins TRBV4-2 to TRBJ1-3; D might be TRBD1 (5 bases). The V gene lost 0 bases and the J gene lost 2 bases, with 11 bases spanning the gap. The length of the CDR3 is 16 residues. Per germline, CDR1 LGHNA and CDR2 YNFKEQ. CDR3 amino acids: CASSQDRAGAGNTIYF. The CDR3 DNA reads TGTGCCAGCAGCCAAGATCGTGCGGGGGCTGGAAACACCATATATTTT.